The rows below give T cell receptor beta chains drawn from one sample of a study of blood T cell repertoires in COVID-19. The data were produced by immunoSEQ multiplex PCR, yet TCRdb's version contains in-frame clones alone and is incomplete. The sample holds approximately 270,000 clones, approximately 90% seen once. The specimen was PBMCs or T cells enriched from blood (not recorded which). Receptors originate from a man aged 35-49 years who had been exposed to COVID-19. Each CDR3 is given with its conserved first and last residue. A D gene is named only where the DNA matches it firmly. For some rows the clone size is stated as once, few or many, or as a class when expanded; others skip it.

j_call,clone_size,v_call,d_call,cdr3_nt,cdr3_aa
TRBJ1-2,NA,TRBV25-1,TRBD1,TGTGCCAGCATAGCGACAGGGTTTGGCTATGGCTACACCTTC,CASIATGFGYGYTF
TRBJ2-1,NA,TRBV14,NA,TGTGCCAGCAGCCAACCTCATCCGGGTGAGCAGTTCTTC,CASSQPHPGEQFF
TRBJ2-7,NA,TRBV7-2,NA,TGTGCCAGCACCAAAGCAGGGACCTACGAGCAGTACTTC,CASTKAGTYEQYF
TRBJ2-3,NA,TRBV11-2,NA,TGTGCCAGCAGCTTTTCGGGACACCCCGATACGCAGTATTTT,CASSFSGHPDTQYF
TRBJ1-4,NA,TRBV2,TRBD1,TGTGCCACCTACAGGGGGTTTACAACTAATGAAAAACTGTTTTTT,CATYRGFTTNEKLFF
TRBJ1-6,NA,TRBV6-5,NA,TGTGCCAGCAGTTCTGAGGGTAACTCCTATAATTCACCCCTCCACTTT,CASSSEGNSYNSPLHF
TRBJ2-3,once,TRBV4-2,TRBD2,TGTGCCAGCAGCCAAGGACTAGCGGGAGTTACAGATACGCAGTATTTT,CASSQGLAGVTDTQYF
TRBJ2-1,NA,TRBV7-6,NA,TGTGCCAGCAGCTCCGACACCGACAGCAGGGGACGGTACAATGAGCAGTTCTTC,CASSSDTDSRGRYNEQFF
TRBJ1-6,NA,TRBV6-5,NA,TGTGCCAGTCGGGAGAGGAATTCACCCCTCCACTTT,CASRERNSPLHF
TRBJ2-7,NA,TRBV29-1,TRBD2,TGCAGCGTTGATGGACCACTAGCGGGAAACTCCGAGCAGTACTTC,CSVDGPLAGNSEQYF
TRBJ2-7,NA,TRBV11-2,NA,TGTGCCAGCAGCTTGGTGGGAGATGGTTACGAGCAGTACTTC,CASSLVGDGYEQYF
TRBJ2-3,NA,TRBV11-2,NA,TGTGCCAGCAGCCTGGGCCGACAGGATACGCAGTATTTT,CASSLGRQDTQYF
TRBJ1-5,NA,TRBV3-1/TRBV3-2,NA,TGTGCCAGCAGCCAAGCGGGGCAGCCCCAGCATTTT,CASSQAGQPQHF
TRBJ1-1,NA,TRBV29-1,NA,TGCAGCGTTAAAACAGGGACTAAAGGCACTGAAGCTTTCTTT,CSVKTGTKGTEAFF
TRBJ2-7,NA,TRBV12-3/TRBV12-4,NA,TGTGCCAGCAGCCTGACATTGGGCGAGCAGTACTTC,CASSLTLGEQYF
TRBJ2-5,NA,TRBV28,TRBD2,TGTGCCAGCAGTCTTCGTCGGACTAGCGGGAGGGCGGAGACCCAGTACTTC,CASSLRRTSGRAETQYF
TRBJ2-7,NA,TRBV11-3,NA,TGTGCCAGCAGCTTAGGTCAGTTATACGAGCAGTACTTC,CASSLGQLYEQYF
TRBJ2-1,NA,TRBV5-1,TRBD2,TGCGCCAGCAGCCCCGTAGCGGGGGATGAGCAGTTCTTC,CASSPVAGDEQFF
TRBJ2-1,NA,TRBV19,TRBD1,TGTGCCAGTACTGAGACAGGGATGTTCGATGAGCAGTTCTTC,CASTETGMFDEQFF
TRBJ1-1,NA,TRBV6-5,NA,TGTGCCAGCAGCCGTCGGGGGGCGGCCACTGAAGCTTTCTTT,CASSRRGAATEAFF
TRBJ1-5,NA,TRBV6-2/TRBV6-3,NA,TGTGCCAGCAGTCCCGACAGTAGCAATCAGCCCCAGCATTTT,CASSPDSSNQPQHF
TRBJ2-5,NA,TRBV5-1,NA,TGCGCCAGCAGCTTGCCACAAGAGACCCAGTACTTC,CASSLPQETQYF
TRBJ1-1,NA,TRBV28,NA,TGTGCCAGCAGTTCCCAGGGGAAAGCTTTCTTT,CASSSQGKAFF
TRBJ2-6,NA,TRBV15,NA,TGTGCCACCAGCAGAGCTCCAGGGAATTCCGGGGCCAACGTCCTGACTTTC,CATSRAPGNSGANVLTF
TRBJ2-3,once,TRBV9,NA,TGTGCCAGCAGCGTAGGGTGGGAGAACACAGATACGCAGTATTTT,CASSVGWENTDTQYF
TRBJ2-1,NA,TRBV10-3,TRBD2,TGTGCCATCATGGGTGGAGCGGGAGGTTACAATGAGCAGTTCTTC,CAIMGGAGGYNEQFF
TRBJ1-2,NA,TRBV28,TRBD1,TGTGCCACCCAAATGACAGGGAAAAACTATGGCTACACCTTC,CATQMTGKNYGYTF
TRBJ1-1,NA,TRBV15,TRBD1,TGTGCCACCAGCAGGGACAGGGGAAACACTGAAGCTTTCTTT,CATSRDRGNTEAFF
TRBJ2-2,NA,TRBV5-4,TRBD1,TGTGCCAGCAGCTCTGGACAGGGGGCCGGCGGGGAGCTGTTTTTT,CASSSGQGAGGELFF
TRBJ1-4,NA,TRBV7-9,TRBD1,TGTGCCAGCAGCTTAGGGGACAGGGGGAGCGAAAAACTGTTTTTT,CASSLGDRGSEKLFF
TRBJ2-7,few,TRBV7-6,NA,TGTGCCAGCAGCCTGGACAGCGCTACCTACGAGCAGTACTTC,CASSLDSATYEQYF